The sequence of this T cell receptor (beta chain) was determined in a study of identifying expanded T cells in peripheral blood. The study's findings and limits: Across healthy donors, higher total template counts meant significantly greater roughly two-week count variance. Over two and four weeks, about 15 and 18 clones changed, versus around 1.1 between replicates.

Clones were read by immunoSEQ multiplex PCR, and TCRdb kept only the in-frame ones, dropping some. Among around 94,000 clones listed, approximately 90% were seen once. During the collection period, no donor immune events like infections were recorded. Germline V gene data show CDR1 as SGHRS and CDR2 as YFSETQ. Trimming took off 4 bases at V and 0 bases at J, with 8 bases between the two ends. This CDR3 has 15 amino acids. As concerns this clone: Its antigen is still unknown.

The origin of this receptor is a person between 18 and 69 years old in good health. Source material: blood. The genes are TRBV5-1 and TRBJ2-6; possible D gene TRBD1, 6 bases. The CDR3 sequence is CASSPQGSGANVLTF. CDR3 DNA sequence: TGCGCCAGCAGCCCACAGGGCTCTGGGGCCAACGTCCTGACTTTC.